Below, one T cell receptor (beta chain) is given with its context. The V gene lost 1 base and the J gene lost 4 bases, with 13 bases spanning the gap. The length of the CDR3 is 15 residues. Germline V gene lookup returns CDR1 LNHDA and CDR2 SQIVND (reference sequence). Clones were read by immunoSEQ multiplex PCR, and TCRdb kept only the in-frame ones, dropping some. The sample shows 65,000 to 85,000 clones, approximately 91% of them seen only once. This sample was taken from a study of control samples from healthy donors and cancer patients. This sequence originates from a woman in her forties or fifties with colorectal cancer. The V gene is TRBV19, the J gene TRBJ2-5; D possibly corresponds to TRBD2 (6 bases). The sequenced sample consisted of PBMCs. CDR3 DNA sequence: TGTGCCAGTAGTATAGTGGGGGGTCCAGGAGAGACCCAGTACTTC. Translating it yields CASSIVGGPGETQYF.